These 10 T cell receptor beta chains originate from one sample sequenced in a study of blood T cell repertoires in COVID-19. Measured with immunoSEQ multiplex PCR; TCRdb has only the in-frame clones, and not every one. The repertoire consists of about 170,000 clones, with 85% to 90% occurring once and the leading ten covering roughly 7%. The specimen sequenced was peripheral blood. These receptors were collected from a man in his fifties or sixties with active or convalescent COVID-19.

The chain uses TRBV15 and TRBJ1-2; 8 bases map to TRBD1. CDR1 is LNHNV, CDR2 YYDKDF, per germline (reference sequence). The V and J ends lost 2 bases and 0 bases, in that order; junction bases with no gene match: 8. This CDR3 comprises 17 residues. CDR3 nucleotide sequence: TGTGCCACCAGCAGATCCGGGACAGGAGAATCTAACTATGGCTACACCTTC. Encoded protein: CATSRSGTGESNYGYTF.

V gene TRBV15 combines with J gene TRBJ2-5; 7 bases align to TRBD2. This CDR3 comprises 14 residues. J was trimmed by 5 bases and V by 0 bases; bases with no gene match: 3. The V gene's germline CDR1 is LNHNV and CDR2 YYDKDF (reference sequence). The DNA for the CDR3 is TGTGCCACCAGCAGAGATTCGGGAGGTGAGACCCAGTACTTC. Protein product: CATSRDSGGETQYF.

The V and J genes are TRBV27 and TRBJ2-3; D gene unclear. Germline CDR1 is MNHEY and CDR2 is SMNVEV (reference sequence). CDR3 length: 13 residues. Trimming cost V 3 bases and J 5 bases, with 9 bases left between them. CDR3 nucleotides: TGTGCCAGCAGTTTCAACTATTTAGATACGCAGTATTTT. Amino acid sequence: CASSFNYLDTQYF.

The CDR3 reads CASSLDGGAYEQYF. CDR3 DNA: TGTGCCAGCAGCTTAGACGGCGGAGCCTACGAGCAGTACTTC. The J gene is TRBJ2-7, the V gene TRBV7-2; no firm D call. V lost 1 base to trimming and J lost 2 bases, with 9 bases between them. Germline values: CDR1 SGHTA, CDR2 FQGNSA. The CDR3 is 14 residues long.

The chain couples TRBV3-1 (or the pseudogene TRBV3-2) to TRBJ1-1, with D possibly matching TRBD1 (5 bases). This CDR3 spans 16 amino acids. Trimming took off 6 bases at V and 4 bases at J, with 21 bases between the two ends. Per the germline V gene, CDR1 is LGHDT and CDR2 is YNNKEL (reference sequence). CDR3: CASRLGRGRVFTEAFF. CDR3 nucleotide sequence: TGTGCCAGCAGATTAGGCCGGGGGAGGGTTTTCACTGAAGCTTTCTTT.

This clone appeared a few times. The rearrangement joins TRBV6-4 to TRBJ2-3, with 8 bases lining up with TRBD2. The ends lost 2 bases at V and 8 bases at J; junction bases unmatched: 18. Germline V gene sequence: CDR1 MRHNA, CDR2 SNTAGT. This CDR3 is built from 18 residues. DNA for the CDR3: TGTGCCAGCAGTGACATTGGACAGCGAAAAGACCGGGAGGGTACGCAGTATTTT. Amino acids: CASSDIGQRKDREGTQYF.

This chain connects TRBV14 to TRBJ1-2; no reliable D call. Germline V gene sequence: CDR1 SGHDN, CDR2 FVKESK. Trimming removed 4 bases from V and 6 bases from J, with 6 bases in between. The CDR3 sequence is 11 residues long. The CDR3 DNA is TGTGCCAGCAGCCGCGGAGATGGCTACACCTTC. Translation: CASSRGDGYTF.

The rearrangement uses TRBV14 and TRBJ1-2; D unresolved. The CDR3 is made up of 14 amino acids. Germline V gives CDR1 SGHDN, CDR2 FVKESK. V was clipped by 1 base and J by 4 bases, with 10 bases between them. The chain's CDR3 is CASSQGAATYGYTF. In nucleotides, the CDR3 is TGTGCCAGCAGCCAAGGAGCTGCTACCTATGGCTACACCTTC. Complete variable domain (other parts from reference TRBV14 and TRBJ1-2): EAGVTQFPSHSVIEKGQTVTLRCDPISGHDNLYWYRRVMGKEIKFLLHFVKESKQDESGMPNNRFLAERTGGTYSTLKVQPAELEDSGVYFCASSQGAATYGYTFGSGTRLTVV.

The chain carries TRBV27 and TRBJ2-7, with TRBD2 matching over 12 bases. This CDR3 has 15 amino acids. V lost 2 bases and J lost 4; bases outside the gene matches: 3. The germline CDR1 and CDR2 sequences are MNHEY and SMNVEV (reference sequence). This chain's CDR3 is CASSLEGTSGYEQYF. In DNA, the CDR3 is TGTGCCAGCAGTTTAGAGGGGACTAGCGGGTACGAGCAGTACTTC.

The rearrangement uses TRBV24-1 and TRBJ2-6; 11 positions agree with TRBD1. J gave up 0 bases and V 1 base, and 1 base lay outside the gene matches. The CDR3 contains 18 residues. CDR1 is KGHDR, CDR2 SFDVKD, per germline. The CDR3 nucleotides are TGTGCCACCAGTGATTTTGGGACAGGGGGCTCTGGGGCCAACGTCCTGACTTTC. It translates to CATSDFGTGGSGANVLTF.